The subject of this entry is one T cell receptor (beta chain). This CDR3 is built from 12 residues. The germline V gene has CDR1 SNHLY and CDR2 FYNNEI. Deletions cut 9 bases from V and 2 bases from J, with 10 bases between. Assay used: immunoSEQ multiplex PCR; TCRdb lists only in-frame clones, some missing. The data hold 65,000 to 90,000 clones, with roughly 90% observed a single time. The entry originates in a study of OX40 agonist ivuxolimab in advanced cancers. Study as a whole: Patients were infused with ivuxolimab every 2 weeks at 0.01 to 10 mg/kg. Among those treated, three patients had partial responses, one with hepatocellular carcinoma and two with cutaneous melanoma.

V and J are TRBV2 and TRBJ1-2; possibly TRBD1 for D (6 bases). The source was CD4+ or CD8+ T cells sorted from blood, collected in a trial of the OX40 agonist ivuxolimab. This TCR was sampled from an adult with an advanced solid tumor such as melanoma, head and neck, liver or kidney cancer. The CDR3 sequence is CARTQGNYGYTF. The CDR3 coding sequence is TGTGCCAGGACTCAGGGGAACTATGGCTACACCTTC.